This paragraph reports one T cell receptor (beta chain). Its antigen is not identified. This specimen belongs to a study of response to subunit inactivated influenza vaccine. The CDR3 covers 17 residues. Germline V gene sequence: CDR1 SGHRS, CDR2 YFSETQ. The germline V and J ends were trimmed by 4 bases and 0 bases, with 14 bases remaining between them. Findings of the study overall: Only a handful of new T cells, the authors suggested, are recruited with each seasonal influenza vaccination.

Each CDR3 protein is one row after TCRdb ran MiXCR on the RT-PCR reads. The profile covers 450,000 to 550,000 distinct CDR3 sequences, with roughly 25% appearing a single time and around 2% taken by the ten largest. J is TRBJ1-6 and V is TRBV5-1, with D perhaps matching TRBD1 (6 bases). Sequencing used CD4+ T cells sorted from PBMCs, obtained less than 6 days after vaccination. The receptor comes from a man in his fifties who received an inactivated influenza vaccine. CDR3 nucleotides: TGCGCCAGCAGCGCAAAACAGGGACACTCCTATAATTCACCCCTCCACTTT. The encoded protein is CASSAKQGHSYNSPLHF.